A single sample gave rise to the 17 T cell receptor beta chains below, sequenced in a study of OX40 agonist ivuxolimab in advanced cancers. The table came from immunoSEQ multiplex PCR; TCRdb's copy has only in-frame clones and leaves some out. The data contain 30,000 to 40,000 clones, 84% of them singletons. The sample in question was CD4+ or CD8+ T cells sorted from blood, obtained in a trial of the OX40 agonist ivuxolimab. The receptors stem from an adult with an advanced solid tumor such as melanoma, head and neck, liver or kidney cancer.

The rearrangement joins TRBV7-2 to TRBJ1-1, with D possibly matching TRBD1 (6 bases). Trimming removed 6 bases from V and 4 bases from J, with 6 bases in between. The CDR3 runs to 11 residues. Germline-derived CDR1 and CDR2 are SGHTA and FQGNSA. The CDR3 DNA reads as TGTGCCAGCAGACAGGGCACTGAAGCTTTCTTT. Its protein is CASRQGTEAFF.

The chain couples TRBV19 to TRBJ1-2, with a possible D match to TRBD1 (5 bases). The CDR3 consists of 13 residues. Germline V gene sequence: CDR1 LNHDA, CDR2 SQIVND (reference sequence). The ends were cut back, 1 base at V and 6 bases at J, with 9 bases in the middle. As DNA, the CDR3 is TGTGCCAGTAGTATAGGCCAGGGAAATGGCTACACCTTC. Translation gives CASSIGQGNGYTF.

The CDR3 DNA sequence: TGTGCCAGCAGTTTAAGAGGGAGGGGTGCCGAGCAGTACTTC. It encodes CASSLRGRGAEQYF. V usage is TRBV28 and J usage is TRBJ2-7; 7 bases are shared with TRBD2. Germline values: CDR1 MDHEN, CDR2 SYDVKM. The CDR3 has 14 residues. J gave up 6 bases and V 2 bases, and 7 bases lay outside the gene matches.

The J gene is TRBJ2-5, the V gene TRBV5-4, with D possibly called TRBD1 or TRBD2 (5 bases each). The CDR3 consists of 13 residues. Germline CDR1 is SGHNT and CDR2 is YYREEE (reference sequence). V was shortened by 0 bases and J by 5 bases, with 8 bases between the two germline ends. DNA of the CDR3: TGTGCCAGCAGCTTGGGGGGACGGGAGACCCAGTACTTC. It translates to CASSLGGRETQYF.

The chain links TRBV7-9 to TRBJ2-4, with 10 bases fitting TRBD1. Trimming cost V 4 bases and J 2 bases; bases outside gene matches: 5. The CDR3 totals 16 residues. Germline CDR1 reads SEHNR; CDR2 reads FQNEAQ (reference sequence). The CDR3 DNA is TGTGCCAGCAGCTATGGGACAGGGGTACCCAAAAACATTCAGTACTTC. It is translated as CASSYGTGVPKNIQYF.

This chain uses TRBV5-8 with TRBJ2-7; 8 positions match TRBD1. CDR3 length equals 14 residues. V was clipped by 2 bases and J by 0 bases; unmatched bases: 1. CDR1 is SGHTS and CDR2 is YDEGEE in the germline V gene. Written as DNA, the CDR3 is TGTGCCAGCAGCTTCGGACAGGGCTCCTACGAGCAGTACTTC. Its translation is CASSFGQGSYEQYF.

The chain carries TRBV7-2 and TRBJ2-5; D might be TRBD2 (6 bases). Trimming cost V 1 base and J 4 bases, with 7 bases left between them. From germline, CDR1 is SGHTA and CDR2 FQGNSA. CDR3 length: 13 residues. CDR3 region: CASSLGGLETQYF. The DNA for the CDR3 is TGTGCCAGCAGCTTAGGGGGACTAGAGACCCAGTACTTC. Looking up the rest from reference TRBV7-2 and TRBJ2-5 gives the full variable domain: GAGVSQSPSNKVTEKGKDVELRCDPISGHTALYWYRQSLGQGLEFLIYFQGNSAPDKSGLPSDRFSAERTGGSVSTLTIQRTQQEDSAVYLCASSLGGLETQYFGPGTRLLVL.

V gene TRBV11-2 combines with J gene TRBJ2-1; D is possibly TRBD2 (6 bases). V was shortened by 5 bases and J by 7 bases, with 24 bases between the two germline ends. Germline V CDR1 and CDR2: SGHAT, FQNNGV. CDR3 length equals 17 residues. The CDR3 reads CASSLMHSGWPSNEQFF. CDR3 nucleotide sequence: TGTGCCAGCAGCCTTATGCATAGCGGATGGCCGTCAAATGAGCAGTTCTTC.

The chain combines TRBV5-1 with TRBJ1-1; weak D call: TRBD1 (5 bases). V was pared by 4 bases and J by 1 base, with 11 bases between. The V gene's germline CDR1 is SGHRS and CDR2 YFSETQ. This CDR3 is built from 14 residues. For the CDR3, the DNA is TGCGCCAGCAGCCCCAGGGTGGGGAACACTGAAGCTTTCTTT. Residues: CASSPRVGNTEAFF.

The CDR3 protein is CASSVEVGWDEQFF. CDR3 nucleotides: TGTGCCAGCAGCGTAGAAGTGGGGTGGGATGAGCAGTTCTTC. The chain is built from TRBV9 and TRBJ2-1; D ambiguous. This CDR3 is 14 amino acids long. V dropped 0 bases and J dropped 8 bases, with 12 bases sitting between them. Per the germline V gene, CDR1 is SGDLS and CDR2 is YYNGEE.

The chain links TRBV6-1 to TRBJ2-2; possible D gene TRBD2, 6 bases. V lost 2 bases, J lost 4 bases, and 11 bases lay in between. This CDR3 contains 15 residues. The germline gives CDR1 MNHNS, CDR2 SASEGT. CDR3 amino acids: CASSEMGGITGELFF. In DNA form, the CDR3 reads TGTGCCAGCAGTGAAATGGGGGGTATCACCGGGGAGCTGTTTTTT.

The chain joins TRBV6-5 to TRBJ1-2, with TRBD1 identical over 7 bases. J gave up 7 bases and V 1 base, and 6 bases lay outside the gene matches. This CDR3 region has 14 residues. From germline, CDR1 is MNHEY and CDR2 SVGAGI. The CDR3 sequence is CASSYFYRGGGYTF. For the CDR3, the DNA is TGTGCCAGCAGTTACTTTTACAGGGGCGGTGGCTACACCTTC.

Turning to this clone: The sample has other DNA sequences that encode this CDR3 too. The CDR3 region is CASSEGLNTEAFF. In DNA, the CDR3 is TGTGCCAGCAGTGAGGGGCTAAACACTGAAGCTTTCTTT. This chain uses TRBV2 with TRBJ1-1, with D possibly TRBD1 on 5 matching bases. Germline V gene data show CDR1 as SNHLY and CDR2 as FYNNEI. Trimming stripped 3 bases from V and 2 bases from J, with 7 bases between. This CDR3 has 13 residues. The whole variable domain, filled in from reference TRBV2 and TRBJ1-1, reads EPEVTQTPSHQVTQMGQEVILRCVPISNHLYFYWYRQILGQKVEFLVSFYNNEISEKSEIFDDQFSVERPDGSNFTLKIRSTKLEDSAMYFCASSEGLNTEAFFGQGTRLTVV.

By sample fraction, this clone is medium-sized. This rearrangement joins TRBV13 to TRBJ2-7, with D maybe TRBD2 (5 bases). Looked up from germline, CDR1 is PRHDT and CDR2 is FYEKMQ (reference sequence). The CDR3 is 12 amino acids. The germline V and J ends were trimmed by 4 bases and 5 bases, with 9 bases remaining between them. CDR3 in DNA: TGTGCCAGCAGCTCGGGGATTCACGAGCAGTACTTC. Translating gives CASSSGIHEQYF.

This chain joins TRBV10-3 and TRBJ2-7, with a weak D call TRBD2 (5 bases). With 1 base removed from V and 3 bases from J, the gap between germline ends came to 13 bases. This CDR3 contains 15 residues. Germline CDR1 ENHRY, CDR2 SYGVKD. The CDR3 sequence is CAISEYRGKSYEQYF. The DNA for the CDR3 is TGTGCCATCAGTGAGTATCGGGGAAAGAGCTACGAGCAGTACTTC.

The chain uses TRBV9 and TRBJ1-1; no firm D call. V was cut by 2 bases and J by 4 bases, with 9 bases left in between. CDR1 is SGDLS and CDR2 is YYNGEE in the germline V gene. CDR3 length: 13 amino acids. This CDR3 is CASSVGGFTEAFF. The CDR3 DNA reads TGTGCCAGCAGCGTGGGCGGTTTCACTGAAGCTTTCTTT.

The chain combines TRBV27 with TRBJ2-1; 8 bases map to TRBD1. Looked up from germline, CDR1 is MNHEY and CDR2 is SMNVEV (reference sequence). V shed 0 bases and J 6 bases; nucleotides not matched to a gene: 7. This CDR3 spans 16 amino acids. This chain's CDR3 is CASSLSAGGAVNEQFF. As DNA, the CDR3 is TGTGCCAGCAGTTTATCGGCAGGGGGCGCGGTCAATGAGCAGTTCTTC.